The 32 T cell receptor beta chains listed next were all sequenced from one sample in a study of regulatory T cells. Broader study findings: In CD3G-deficient patients, conventional CD4+ T cells were enriched for hydrophobic CDR3 residues at positions 6 and 7.

Amplification used 52 TRBV primers and 13 TRBJ primers. Measured with immunoSEQ multiplex PCR; TCRdb has only the in-frame clones, and not every one. The table has about 17,000 clones, roughly 88% seen once. No antigen is known for these receptors. Sequencing was carried out using conventional CD4+ T cells sorted from blood. All receptors come from a person aged 30 to 40 with CD3G deficiency.

This clone was seen only once. The chain is built from TRBV7-9 and TRBJ1-3; D not certain. V gave up 5 bases and J gave up 0 bases, with 11 bases separating them. Per germline, CDR1 SEHNR and CDR2 FQNEAQ (reference sequence). The CDR3 runs 15 residues. The CDR3: CASSRTRSSGNTIYF. The CDR3 bases are TGTGCCAGCAGCCGCACACGGAGCTCTGGAAACACCATATATTTT.

V gene TRBV19 combines with J gene TRBJ2-7; 7 bases align to TRBD1. The germline V gene has CDR1 LNHDA and CDR2 SQIVND (reference sequence). V lost 6 bases and J lost 3; bases outside the gene matches: 8. There are 14 residues in the CDR3. This CDR3 reads CASSRQGNDYEQYF. The CDR3 nucleotides read TGTGCCAGTAGCCGACAGGGAAACGACTACGAGCAGTACTTC. The entire variable domain, with the rest obtained from reference TRBV19 and TRBJ2-7, is as follows: DGGITQSPKYLFRKEGQNVTLSCEQNLNHDAMYWYRQDPGQGLRLIYYSQIVNDFQKGDIAEGYSVSREKKESFPLTVTSAQKNPTAFYLCASSRQGNDYEQYFGPGTRLTVT.

This clone came up once. The rearrangement joins TRBV5-1 to TRBJ2-2; 9 nucleotides align to TRBD2. The CDR3 runs to 16 residues. Trimming removed 4 bases from V and 4 bases from J; junction bases left unmatched: 8. Germline CDR1 is SGHRS and CDR2 is YFSETQ. In DNA, the CDR3 is TGCGCCAGCAGCCTCACTAGCGGGCTGAGCACCGGGGAGCTGTTTTTT. It translates to CASSLTSGLSTGELFF.

The chain recombines TRBV28 with TRBJ2-1; TRBD2 matches 9 bases. The V gene's germline CDR1 is MDHEN and CDR2 SYDVKM. Unmatched junction bases numbered 11, after V lost 5 bases and J lost 6 bases. CDR3 length: 16 residues. CDR3 residues: CASSHIERGVGNEQFF. In DNA form, the CDR3 reads TGTGCCAGCAGTCACATAGAGCGGGGGGTCGGCAATGAGCAGTTCTTC. The full variable domain, rest sourced from reference TRBV28 and TRBJ2-1, is DVKVTQSSRYLVKRTGEKVFLECVQDMDHENMFWYRQDPGLGLRLIYFSYDVKMKEKGDIPEGYSVSREKKERFSLILESASTNQTSMYLCASSHIERGVGNEQFFGPGTRLTVL.

The chain joins TRBV28 to TRBJ2-7; possibly TRBD1 for D (6 bases). V lost 5 bases to trimming and J lost 5 bases, with 19 bases between them. This CDR3 spans 15 amino acids. Germline V CDR1 and CDR2: MDHEN, SYDVKM. As DNA, the CDR3 is TGTGCCAGCAGTCCCCTATTACAGGGAACCGACGAGCAGTACTTC. Protein: CASSPLLQGTDEQYF.

This clone showed up just a few times. The V and J genes are TRBV7-9 and TRBJ2-5; D is uncertain. V was cut by 2 bases and J by 5 bases, with 9 bases left in between. The germline V gene encodes CDR1 SEHNR and CDR2 FQNEAQ (reference sequence). The CDR3 covers 13 residues. The CDR3 sequence: CASSLNARETQYF. CDR3 DNA: TGTGCCAGCAGCTTAAATGCCAGGGAGACCCAGTACTTC.

Turning to this clone: At the DNA level, this CDR3 is encoded by other sequences in the same sample as well. The rearrangement joins TRBV28 to TRBJ2-1; no clear D gene. Germline values: CDR1 MDHEN, CDR2 SYDVKM. This CDR3 comprises 16 residues. The V and J ends lost 5 bases and 6 bases respectively, with 20 bases between them. CDR3 bases: TGTGCCAGCAGTCCCACGGGCCGAGGATTTGGCAATGAGCAGTTCTTC. Protein: CASSPTGRGFGNEQFF.

V gene TRBV10-2 combines with J gene TRBJ2-1, with 9 nucleotides matching TRBD2. CDR3 length: 16 residues. Germline values: CDR1 WSHSY, CDR2 SAAADI. V was clipped by 3 bases and J by 5 bases; unmatched bases: 8. As DNA, the CDR3 is TGCGCCAGCAGTGAACCCGCTAGCGGGGCACACAATGAGCAGTTCTTC. Translated, it gives CASSEPASGAHNEQFF.

V is TRBV28 and J is TRBJ2-7; D is undetermined. The CDR3 loop spans 13 amino acids. Trimming stripped 10 bases from V and 4 bases from J, with 17 bases between. The germline V gene has CDR1 MDHEN and CDR2 SYDVKM. The CDR3, as DNA: TGTGCCACCACTGTACTTGGACGATACGAGCAGTACTTC. This gives the protein CATTVLGRYEQYF.

The V and J genes are TRBV4-1 and TRBJ1-4; D call uncertain. Deletions cut 3 bases from V and 10 bases from J, with 15 bases between. The CDR3 totals 14 residues. The germline gives CDR1 MGHRA, CDR2 YSYEKL. CDR3 in amino acids: CASSQEGRTGKLFF. Written as DNA, the CDR3 is TGCGCCAGCAGCCAGGAAGGGAGGACGGGAAAACTGTTTTTT.

This clone appeared a few times. The genes are TRBV28 and TRBJ2-6; TRBD1 matches 7 bases. Germline V gives CDR1 MDHEN, CDR2 SYDVKM. The CDR3 loop spans 18 amino acids. The junction had 9 bases not matched to a gene; V was cut back by 4 bases and J by 0 bases. CDR3 protein: CASSSRDSPLSGANVLTF. In DNA, the CDR3 is TGTGCCAGCAGTTCCCGGGACAGTCCCCTCTCTGGGGCCAACGTCCTGACTTTC. Variable domain in full (rest from reference TRBV28 and TRBJ2-6): DVKVTQSSRYLVKRTGEKVFLECVQDMDHENMFWYRQDPGLGLRLIYFSYDVKMKEKGDIPEGYSVSREKKERFSLILESASTNQTSMYLCASSSRDSPLSGANVLTFGAGSRLTVL.

CDR3 sequence (DNA): TGTGCCAGCAGCTCGGGACAGTTCTCTGGAAACACCATATATTTT. As protein: CASSSGQFSGNTIYF. This chain links TRBV7-9 with TRBJ1-3, with 7 bases aligning to TRBD1. The CDR3 has 15 amino acids. Germline trimming cut 4 bases from V and 0 bases from J; bases unmatched to any gene: 3. Per the germline V gene, CDR1 is SEHNR and CDR2 is FQNEAQ (reference sequence).

The chain joins TRBV5-1 to TRBJ2-2, with D perhaps TRBD2 (6 bases). V lost 4 bases and J lost 1, with 14 bases in between. The germline V gene has CDR1 SGHRS and CDR2 YFSETQ. This CDR3 spans 16 amino acids. CDR3 loop: CASSGGGSGNTGELFF. The CDR3 coding sequence is TGCGCCAGCAGCGGGGGAGGTAGCGGGAACACCGGGGAGCTGTTTTTT.

The rearrangement joins TRBV6-1 to TRBJ2-2; perhaps D is TRBD1 or TRBD2 (6 bases each). The CDR3 consists of 14 residues. Trimming cost V 8 bases and J 6 bases, with 16 bases left between them. Germline V CDR1 and CDR2: MNHNS, SASEGT. The chain's CDR3 is CASRVQGGAGELFF. The CDR3 coding sequence is TGTGCCAGCCGGGTACAGGGAGGCGCCGGGGAGCTGTTTTTT.

This CDR3 is CASSLVKGQTSNTGELFF. The CDR3 nucleotides are TGCGCCAGCAGCTTGGTGAAAGGGCAAACCTCGAACACCGGGGAGCTGTTTTTT. The chain links TRBV5-1 to TRBJ2-2; D not certain. The CDR3 spans 18 residues. V lost 0 bases to trimming and J lost 0 bases, with 15 bases between them. Germline V gene sequence: CDR1 SGHRS, CDR2 YFSETQ.

V gene TRBV19 combines with J gene TRBJ2-2; no firm D call. V was pared by 5 bases and J by 6 bases, with 10 bases between. This CDR3 is 13 amino acids long. Germline V lookup: CDR1 LNHDA, CDR2 SQIVND (reference sequence). CDR3: CASSLVHPGELFF. The DNA for the CDR3 is TGTGCCAGTAGTCTAGTTCATCCCGGGGAGCTGTTTTTT.

The V and J genes are TRBV6-1 and TRBJ2-7, with 8 bases that match TRBD1. J was trimmed by 0 bases and V by 10 bases; bases with no gene match: 8. This CDR3 spans 14 amino acids. Germline loops: CDR1 MNHNS, CDR2 SASEGT. This CDR3 reads CATKRDRSSYEQYF. DNA for the CDR3: TGTGCCACCAAAAGGGACAGGAGCTCCTACGAGCAGTACTTC.

V usage is TRBV6-5 and J usage is TRBJ2-2; D may be TRBD1 or TRBD2 (5 bases each). The V and J ends lost 2 bases and 1 base respectively, with 8 bases between them. This CDR3 comprises 15 residues. Germline values: CDR1 MNHEY, CDR2 SVGAGI. The CDR3 region is CASSYRGVNTGELFF. The CDR3 region has the DNA TGTGCCAGCAGTTACCGAGGGGTGAACACCGGGGAGCTGTTTTTT.

The J gene is TRBJ2-2, the V gene TRBV11-2, with D possibly being TRBD2 (6 bases). The CDR3 covers 14 residues. The V end lost 4 bases, the J end lost 3 bases, and 9 bases lay between the germline ends. Germline V lookup: CDR1 SGHAT, CDR2 FQNNGV. The DNA of the CDR3 is TGTGCCAGCAGCTCCGGGAGTCACACCGGGGAGCTGTTTTTT. Protein sequence: CASSSGSHTGELFF.

This clone was observed a few times. The chain uses TRBV10-2 and TRBJ1-1; D unresolved. The V gene lost 6 bases and the J gene lost 0 bases, with 2 bases spanning the gap. The length of the CDR3 is 11 residues. Germline-derived CDR1 and CDR2 are WSHSY and SAAADI. The CDR3 sequence: CASRLNTEAFF. The CDR3 DNA reads TGCGCCAGCAGGCTGAACACTGAAGCTTTCTTT.

The chain combines TRBV7-9 with TRBJ2-3; TRBD2 aligns across 7 bases. The length of the CDR3 is 14 residues. With V trimmed by 4 bases and J by 5 bases, 6 bases remained unmatched. Per germline, CDR1 SEHNR and CDR2 FQNEAQ (reference sequence). The CDR3 DNA is TGTGCCAGCAGCTCGGGACTACTAGGAGATACGCAGTATTTT. Translation gives CASSSGLLGDTQYF.

The chain links TRBV6-6 to TRBJ1-6, with a possible D match to TRBD1 (5 bases). Germline V lookup: CDR1 MNHNY, CDR2 SVGAGI (reference sequence). The CDR3 spans 14 residues. Trimming cost V 6 bases and J 9 bases, with 15 bases left between them. The CDR3 sequence is CASRWGTSGSPLHF. The DNA for the CDR3 is TGTGCCAGCAGGTGGGGGACTAGCGGTTCACCCCTCCACTTT.

The genes are TRBV28 and TRBJ2-5; D is undetermined. The J call is doubtful: the DNA matches TRBJ2-7 better. There are 13 residues in the CDR3. Germline values: CDR1 MDHEN, CDR2 SYDVKM. The CDR3 sequence: CASSPSTLYEQYF. Written as DNA, the CDR3 is TGTGCCAGCAGCCCCTCGACCCTCTACGAGCAGTACTTC.

The chain has TRBV7-3 and TRBJ1-4, with D tentatively TRBD1 (6 bases). Trimming removed 4 bases at V and 10 bases at J, with 13 bases between. From germline, CDR1 is SGHTA and CDR2 FQGTGA. CDR3 length: 13 residues. DNA for the CDR3: TGTGCCAGCAGCTCCGGACGGGGGCGAAAACTGTTTTTT. It specifies CASSSGRGRKLFF.

This clone was seen a single time. This chain connects TRBV6-1 to TRBJ2-6; 8 bases fit TRBD1. From germline, CDR1 is MNHNS and CDR2 SASEGT. The CDR3 consists of 15 residues. The V and J ends lost 5 bases and 2 bases, in that order; junction bases with no gene match: 2. CDR3 DNA sequence: TGTGCCAGCAGTCTACAGGGGGCTGGGGCCAACGTCCTGACTTTC. Translated: CASSLQGAGANVLTF.

This chain joins TRBV19 and TRBJ2-2; TRBD1 might be the D (6 bases). With 5 bases removed from V and 6 bases from J, the gap between germline ends came to 19 bases. This CDR3 is built from 16 residues. Germline CDR1 reads LNHDA; CDR2 reads SQIVND (reference sequence). Here the CDR3 reads CASSPPRGTRAGELFF. The CDR3 bases are TGTGCCAGTAGTCCTCCCAGGGGTACGAGGGCCGGGGAGCTGTTTTTT.

The rearrangement joins TRBV28 to TRBJ1-2, with 9 bases matching TRBD1. This CDR3 spans 13 amino acids. CDR1 and CDR2 from the germline V gene are MDHEN and SYDVKM. V was pared by 8 bases and J by 8 bases, with 9 bases of the junction left unmatched. The CDR3 protein is CASRNRGRGGYTF. The CDR3 DNA reads as TGTGCCAGCCGCAACAGGGGGCGAGGCGGCTACACCTTC.

V usage is TRBV28 and J usage is TRBJ2-7; tentative D call: TRBD2 (6 bases). Per germline, CDR1 MDHEN and CDR2 SYDVKM. Trimming stripped 5 bases from V and 5 bases from J, with 19 bases between. The CDR3 is 15 amino acids. The CDR3 region is CASSLPAGGYHEQYF. CDR3 bases: TGTGCCAGCAGTCTCCCCGCTGGGGGGTACCACGAGCAGTACTTC.

The chain uses TRBV23-1 and TRBJ1-1; a possible D gene is TRBD1 (6 bases). TRBV23-1 is annotated as an ORF whose role is uncertain. With 7 bases removed from V and 0 bases from J, the gap between germline ends came to 18 bases. There are 16 residues in the CDR3. The CDR3 is CASKQGLLLMNTEAFF. CDR3 bases: TGCGCCAGCAAACAGGGCTTACTTCTCATGAACACTGAAGCTTTCTTT.

This clone was observed a single time. The CDR3 spells CASSSGGFRGYTF. In DNA, the CDR3 is TGTGCCAGCAGCTCCGGGGGCTTTCGTGGCTACACCTTC. The chain uses TRBV9 and TRBJ1-2; D is possibly TRBD1 (6 bases). CDR1 SGDLS and CDR2 YYNGEE come from the germline V gene. Between the trimmed V and J ends, which lost 4 bases and 7 bases, there was a span of 14 bases. This CDR3 comprises 13 residues.

The V and J genes are TRBV28 and TRBJ2-5; D unclear. The CDR3 is 14 residues long. Germline V gives CDR1 MDHEN, CDR2 SYDVKM. V was shortened by 2 bases and J by 5 bases, with 12 bases between the two germline ends. The CDR3 loop is CASSLGSVGETQYF. In nucleotides, the CDR3 is TGTGCCAGCAGTTTAGGCAGTGTTGGGGAGACCCAGTACTTC.

The CDR3 bases are TGTGCCAGAAGCTTGGTGTGGCCGGGAGCTTTCTTT. This gives the protein CARSLVWPGAFF. V is TRBV5-3 and J is TRBJ1-1; D gene ambiguous. TRBV5-3 is sorted into the ORF group, with uncertain function. The V and J ends lost 0 bases and 10 bases respectively, with 10 bases between them. The CDR3 contains 12 residues.